This T cell receptor beta chain emerged from a study of PD-1 blockade in classical Hodgkin lymphoma (dated by TCRdb to 2018 to 2021). Notes on the research overall: Nivolumab dosing was 3 mg/kg intravenously every 2 weeks, continuing until either disease progression or unacceptable toxicity. To define a peripheral blood immune signature of response to PD-1 blockade in classical Hodgkin lymphoma, the study combined TCR beta sequencing with CyTOF. Paper-wide results and their limitations: Patients starting nivolumab less than 1 year after ASCT had lower diversity and were excluded from later analyses to avoid confounding by immune reconstitution. Newly diagnosed patients were reported to have lower baseline TCR diversity than healthy donors, and relapsed/refractory patients were reported to have lower baseline TCR diversity still. By C4D1, a significant rise was seen in CD4+ TCR diversity but not in CD8+ TCR diversity (p=0.0027 vs p=0.16), and the rise was most apparent among complete responders (p=0.02). Only a single clinical trial cohort was studied, and what caused the repertoire differences, possibly disease activity or prior therapy, remained undefined. Baseline diversity similar to that of newly diagnosed patients was observed in trial patients achieving complete response, whereas significantly lower diversity was observed in partial responders and progressors.

On this clone: Its antigen remains unidentified. Base qualities are not recorded, but no much larger clone differs from it by a single base.

Taken with the paper, the label for time point translates to: cycle 2 day 1 (C2D1) of nivolumab. Every trial patient had relapsed following autologous stem cell transplantation, and prior brentuximab vedotin exposure was what differed among cohorts A, B and C. The trial cohort comprised fewer than 65 patients with relapsed/refractory classical Hodgkin lymphoma whose best overall responses were complete response, partial response or progressive disease. In the multi-cohort phase II CheckMate 205 trial, trial patients received single-agent nivolumab. An independent review committee assessed best overall response using the 2007 International Working Group response criteria. PBMCs from the trial were collected at three points: immediately before nivolumab initiation (C1D1), and during therapy at cycle 2 day 1 and cycle 4 day 1. Peripheral blood was collected in 8 mL Vacutainer Cell Preparation Tubes, from which PBMCs were isolated by centrifugation and then cryopreserved.

The CDR3 measures 16 amino acids from cysteine to phenylalanine. The DNA shown is the 48-base CDR3, in frame from base 1. Here V drops 0 bases and J drops 10 bases, and the junction holds 10 bases not matched to any gene. Based on the germline V gene, the CDR1 and CDR2 sequences are SGHRS and YFSETQ. Genomic DNA was extracted with the Qiagen DNeasy kit from unsorted PBMCs and from negatively selected CD4+ and CD8+ fractions. Amplification of TCR beta CDR3 regions was done by immunoSEQ multiplex PCR with primers that anneal to V and J segments. Amplification bias was minimized using a synthetic immune receptor repertoire, and residual bias was removed computationally after sequencing. Per the source publication's procedure: Repertoire diversity was quantified as the Shannon entropy index using custom Python scripts. The unsorted, CD4+ and CD8+ repertoires were each analyzed separately, with the exception of combined analyses, where CD4+ and CD8+ sequences were merged in silico. A clone was considered expanded if an increase in frequency of at least 2-fold after treatment relative to C1D1 was found, and a pseudocount of 0.5 was applied to clones undetected at baseline. Clones with 0 or 1 copy at C1D1 were defined as singleton clones, while clones with 2 or more copies were defined as non-singleton clones. Clones expanded in unsorted samples were annotated as CD4+, CD8+ or unknown by matching protein sequences in sorted samples from the same patient. Diversity changes from C1D1 to C4D1 were tested in paired samples using Wilcoxon tests. TCRdb stores this immuneACCESS table with in-frame sequences only. Part of the clones is absent; in the studies checked, under half of the shortfall reflects unresolved V genes, and no reason is known for the rest. Clone size and V and J calls were adopted from that table, with D and trimming inferred from the DNA. Here the sample has about 36,000 clones; roughly three quarters occur a single time. The biggest ten clones account for 13% to 15% of the sample.

The sequenced sample was peripheral blood mononuclear cells (PBMCs), obtained before the second cycle of nivolumab. Here the chain combines TRBV5-1 and TRBJ2-1; the junction holds 10 bases that match TRBD2. The TCR sequence derives from a human donor with classical Hodgkin lymphoma. In nucleotides, the sequence is TGCGCCAGCAGCTTGGGGACTAGCGGACTGGGCCGGGAGCAGTTCTTC. Translated, it reads CASSLGTSGLGREQFF. With all but the CDR3 taken from the reference TRBV5-1 and TRBJ2-1 genes, the full variable domain is: KAGVTQTPRYLIKTRGQQVTLSCSPISGHRSVSWYQQTPGQGLQFLFEYFSETQRNKGNFPGRFSGRQFSNSRSEMNVSTLELGDSALYLCASSLGTSGLGREQFFGPGTRLTVL.